The 18 T cell receptor beta chains reported below all come from one sample, sequenced in a study of shared clonotypes between healthy human individuals. Assay used: immunoSEQ multiplex PCR; TCRdb lists only in-frame clones, some missing. The sample holds 2 million or so clones; 90% to 95% are singletons and the top ten take around 0.13%. Sequences were obtained from naive CD4+ T cells sorted from blood. Subset meaning: CD45RA+ positively selected. All receptors derive from a man aged 18-30 years in good health.

The V call is TRBV10-3, the J call TRBJ1-1; possible D gene TRBD1, 6 bases. V shed 2 bases and J shed 10 bases, with 11 bases lying between them. This CDR3 region has 12 residues. The germline gives CDR1 ENHRY, CDR2 SYGVKD. The CDR3 spells CAISEPGAGAFF. The DNA of the CDR3 is TGTGCCATCAGTGAGCCAGGGGCGGGAGCTTTCTTT.

A note on this clone: Possible read error: a much larger clone is one base away. This sample also contains other DNA sequences that code for the same CDR3. This rearrangement joins TRBV18 to TRBJ2-7, with D maybe TRBD1 (6 bases). CDR1 and CDR2 (germline): KGHSH, LQKENI. The CDR3 is 14 amino acids. Trimming took off 0 bases at V and 4 bases at J, with 10 bases between the two ends. CDR3 sequence reads: CASSPPGQPYEQYF. Written as DNA, the CDR3 is TGTGCCAGCTCACCACCGGGACAACCATACGAGCAGTACTTC.

Only one count was recorded for this clone. The chain combines TRBV9 with TRBJ2-1; the match to TRBD1 covers 8 bases. The CDR3 runs 14 residues. The ends lost 0 bases at V and 10 bases at J; junction bases unmatched: 6. From germline, CDR1 is SGDLS and CDR2 YYNGEE. The CDR3 here is CASSVGTGSLEQFF. The CDR3 coding sequence is TGTGCCAGCAGCGTAGGGACAGGGTCCCTCGAGCAGTTCTTC. Together with reference TRBV9 and TRBJ2-1, the CDR3 gives the full variable domain: DSGVTQTPKHLITATGQRVTLRCSPRSGDLSVYWYQQSLDQGLQFLIQYYNGEERAKGNILERFSAQQFPDLHSELNLSSLELGDSALYFCASSVGTGSLEQFFGPGTRLTVL.

The V gene is TRBV20-1, the J gene TRBJ2-7; D unresolved. The CDR3 loop spans 11 amino acids. Germline lookup yields CDR1 DFQATT and CDR2 SNEGSKA (reference sequence). V lost 7 bases to trimming and J lost 2 bases, with 9 bases between them. The CDR3 DNA reads TGCAGTGGCGGCGTGACCTACGAGCAGTACTTC. It specifies CSGGVTYEQYF.

This clone has just one count. The V call is TRBV11-3, the J call TRBJ1-1, with TRBD1 identical over 8 bases. The V segment lost 6 bases and the J segment 1 base; nucleotides outside the gene matches: 7. The germline V gene has CDR1 SGHNT and CDR2 YENEEA. The CDR3 length is 15 residues. CDR3 in amino acids: CASRPGQGTNTEAFF. CDR3 nucleotides: TGTGCCAGCAGACCCGGACAGGGCACGAACACTGAAGCTTTCTTT. The entire variable domain, with the rest obtained from reference TRBV11-3 and TRBJ1-1, is as follows: EAGVVQSPRYKIIEKKQPVAFWCNPISGHNTLYWYLQNLGQGPELLIRYENEEAVDDSQLPKDRFSAERLKGVDSTLKIQPAELGDSAVYLCASRPGQGTNTEAFFGQGTRLTVV.

This chain joins TRBV18 and TRBJ2-1; 7 bases agree with TRBD2. The CDR3 consists of 16 residues. Losses at the gene ends were 2 bases for V and 6 bases for J; bases not matched to a gene: 10. Germline V lookup: CDR1 KGHSH, CDR2 LQKENI. The CDR3 here is CASSPRGGDFPNEQFF. CDR3 coding DNA: TGTGCCAGCTCACCAAGGGGAGGGGATTTTCCCAATGAGCAGTTCTTC. Supplemented by reference TRBV18 and TRBJ2-1, the full variable domain reads NAGVMQNPRHLVRRRGQEARLRCSPMKGHSHVYWYRQLPEEGLKFMVYLQKENIIDESGMPKERFSAEFPKEGPSILRIQQVVRGDSAAYFCASSPRGGDFPNEQFFGPGTRLTVL.

This clone was recorded only once. This rearrangement joins TRBV18 to TRBJ2-7; weak D call: TRBD2 (6 bases). This CDR3 spans 14 amino acids. Germline V gene lookup returns CDR1 KGHSH and CDR2 LQKENI. V was cut by 3 bases and J by 6 bases, with 15 bases left in between. The CDR3 region is CASSPIYPGGEQYF. CDR3 nucleotide sequence: TGTGCCAGCTCACCGATATACCCCGGGGGCGAGCAGTACTTC. Full variable domain (remainder filled in from reference TRBV18 and TRBJ2-7): NAGVMQNPRHLVRRRGQEARLRCSPMKGHSHVYWYRQLPEEGLKFMVYLQKENIIDESGMPKERFSAEFPKEGPSILRIQQVVRGDSAAYFCASSPIYPGGEQYFGPGTRLTVT.

The chain has TRBV11-3 and TRBJ1-1, with 7 nucleotides matching TRBD1. The CDR3 is 14 residues long. Germline V lookup: CDR1 SGHNT, CDR2 YENEEA. Germline trimming cut 5 bases from V and 4 bases from J; bases unmatched to any gene: 7. CDR3 sequence reads: CASSLQGGSTEAFF. In DNA form, the CDR3 reads TGTGCCAGCAGCCTGCAGGGGGGGAGCACTGAAGCTTTCTTT.

The CDR3 DNA sequence: TGCGCCAGCAGAGAATTTAGCGGGGGCCAAGAGACCCAGTACTTC. It yields the protein CASREFSGGQETQYF. The chain couples TRBV10-2 to TRBJ2-5; the match to TRBD2 covers 9 bases. Trimming removed 6 bases from V and 1 base from J; junction bases left unmatched: 6. The CDR3 sequence is 15 residues long. The V gene's germline CDR1 is WSHSY and CDR2 SAAADI.

The rearrangement uses TRBV25-1 and TRBJ1-3; no firm D call. Germline V gene data show CDR1 as MGHDK and CDR2 as SYGVNS. This CDR3 contains 14 residues. Deletions cut 7 bases from V and 3 bases from J, with 13 bases between. CDR3 sequence (DNA): TGTGCCAGCACCTCCCTGGTTGGTGGAAACACCATATATTTT. It is translated as CASTSLVGGNTIYF.

The rearrangement links TRBV7-6 to TRBJ2-5, with D tentatively TRBD1 (6 bases). The CDR3 totals 16 residues. V was shortened by 3 bases and J by 5 bases, with 19 bases between the two germline ends. In germline, CDR1 is SGHVS, CDR2 FNYEAQ. In nucleotides, the CDR3 is TGTGCCAGCAGCTTCGGGACACAGATCCCAGGGGAGACCCAGTACTTC. Translated, it gives CASSFGTQIPGETQYF.

Regarding this clone: This sample includes further DNA sequences coding for the same CDR3. V usage is TRBV10-3 and J usage is TRBJ2-7; D uncertain. Germline assignment: CDR1 ENHRY and CDR2 SYGVKD. This CDR3 is built from 11 residues. V was trimmed by 3 bases and J by 7 bases, leaving 7 bases between them. This chain's CDR3 is CAISDLGEQYF. CDR3 coding DNA: TGTGCCATCAGTGATCTAGGGGAGCAGTACTTC.

The V call is TRBV5-6, the J call TRBJ2-5; D unclear. Germline CDR1 reads SGHDT; CDR2 reads YYEEEE. V was trimmed by 1 base and J by 5 bases, leaving 6 bases between them. This CDR3 comprises 12 residues. CDR3 region: CASSLNSETQYF. The DNA for the CDR3 is TGTGCCAGCAGCTTGAATTCGGAGACCCAGTACTTC.

The CDR3 region has the DNA TGTGCCAGCAGCTACCTGGGACAATCGATAATGAAATACGAGCAGTACTTC. Its protein is CASSYLGQSIMKYEQYF. The J gene is TRBJ2-7, the V gene TRBV7-8; possible D gene TRBD1, 6 bases. Trimming removed 4 bases at V and 4 bases at J, with 23 bases between. Germline assignment: CDR1 SGHVS and CDR2 FQNEAQ. This CDR3 spans 17 amino acids. The full variable domain, with the rest looked up from reference TRBV7-8 and TRBJ2-7, is GAGVSQSPRYKVAKRGQDVALRCDPISGHVSLFWYQQALGQGPEFLTYFQNEAQLDKSGLPSDRFFAERPEGSVSTLKIQRTQQEDSAVYLCASSYLGQSIMKYEQYFGPGTRLTVT.

The CDR3 reads CASKGTAYNEQFF. In DNA, the CDR3 is TGTGCCAGCAAAGGGACAGCCTACAATGAGCAGTTCTTC. The chain carries TRBV28 and TRBJ2-1; TRBD1 aligns across 7 bases. The CDR3 has 13 amino acids. Germline-derived CDR1 and CDR2 are MDHEN and SYDVKM. The J segment lost 2 bases and the V segment lost 7 bases, leaving 2 bases of the junction unmatched. Full variable domain (outside the CDR3, taken from reference TRBV28 and TRBJ2-1): DVKVTQSSRYLVKRTGEKVFLECVQDMDHENMFWYRQDPGLGLRLIYFSYDVKMKEKGDIPEGYSVSREKKERFSLILESASTNQTSMYLCASKGTAYNEQFFGPGTRLTVL.

In this sample, this clone turned up once. The chain combines TRBV4-1 with TRBJ2-1, with 12 bases lining up with TRBD2. The ends lost 2 bases at V and 6 bases at J; junction bases unmatched: 5. The V gene's germline CDR1 is MGHRA and CDR2 YSYEKL. The CDR3 spans 16 residues. The CDR3 DNA is TGCGCCAGCAGCCAACAACTAGCGGGGGGTGTCAATGAGCAGTTCTTC. Its translation is CASSQQLAGGVNEQFF.

The CDR3 nucleotides are TGTGCCATCAGTGAGAACAGCATCCAAGAGACCCAGTACTTC. It encodes CAISENSIQETQYF. The chain recombines TRBV10-3 with TRBJ2-5, with unresolved D. CDR1 and CDR2 (germline): ENHRY, SYGVKD. The CDR3 sequence is 14 residues long. V was pared by 2 bases and J by 1 base, with 8 bases between.

The chain's CDR3 is CASSRDRGALNSPLHF. The CDR3 nucleotides read TGCGCCAGCAGCAGGGACAGGGGAGCTCTTAATTCACCCCTCCACTTT. The chain employs TRBV5-1 and TRBJ1-6; 10 positions match TRBD1. Germline lookup yields CDR1 SGHRS and CDR2 YFSETQ. V was pared by 4 bases and J by 6 bases, with 7 bases of the junction left unmatched. The CDR3 sequence is 16 residues long.